This TCR beta chain is drawn from a study of shared clonotypes between healthy human individuals. Sequencing used immunoSEQ multiplex PCR; TCRdb keeps in-frame clones, though not all of them. The data contain approximately 1,500,000 clones, more than 95% of them seen just once; the ten biggest clones take up more than 0.9%. The specimen sequenced was naive CD4+ T cells sorted from blood. Subset described: CD45RA+ positively selected. This clonotype originated in a man aged 25 to 45 in good health.

The CDR3 here is CASSFGGGGQFERNEQFF. CDR3 nucleotide sequence: TGTGCCAGCAGTTTTGGGGGTGGGGGACAGTTTGAACGCAATGAGCAGTTCTTC. This rearrangement joins TRBV27 to TRBJ2-1, with TRBD1 matching over 7 bases. Germline CDR1 is MNHEY and CDR2 is SMNVEV (reference sequence). V was pared by 3 bases and J by 6 bases, with 17 bases of the junction left unmatched. The CDR3 contains 18 residues.